Below are 3 T cell receptor beta chains sequenced from a single sample in a study of human T cells and chemical hapten exposure. Stated time point: healthy volunteer bleed at 6 weeks. Before extraction, the whole blood was not fractionated, and total RNA was taken from it. From the RACE reads, TCRdb called clonotypes with MiXCR, one entry per CDR3 protein. Counted here are more than 75,000 distinct CDR3 sequences, over 8.5% occurring once; the ten biggest clones make up 1.5%. The sequencing sample was made of whole blood. Receptors originate from a male donor in good health. Some clones in this sample may be carry-over from other donors' samples.

This clonotype was detected only a few times. The rearrangement links TRBV4-1 to TRBJ2-1; 10 nucleotides match TRBD1. Trimming took 3 bases from V and 8 from J; bases not matched to a gene: 7. The CDR3 spans 15 residues. Germline CDR1 MGHRA, CDR2 YSYEKL. CDR3 in amino acids: CASSQPRDRGHEQFF. The CDR3 bases are TGCGCCAGCAGCCAGCCCCGGGACAGGGGTCATGAGCAGTTCTTC.

The sample holds a few counts of this clonotype. CDR3 residues: CAWSVQGGEKLFF. CDR3 sequence (DNA): TGTGCCTGGAGTGTACAGGGTGGCGAAAAACTGTTTTTT. The V call is TRBV30, the J call TRBJ1-4; maybe TRBD1 (6 bases). With 0 bases removed from V and 8 bases from J, the gap between germline ends came to 10 bases. There are 13 residues in the CDR3. Germline V gives CDR1 GTSNPN, CDR2 SVGIG (reference sequence).

The chain links TRBV27 to TRBJ2-5; TRBD2 is a possible D gene (7 bases). Germline V lookup: CDR1 MNHEY, CDR2 SMNVEV (reference sequence). The CDR3 contains 13 residues. V was cut by 6 bases and J by 5 bases, with 13 bases left in between. The CDR3 reads CASRTGREETQYF. The CDR3 bases are TGTGCCAGCAGAACAGGGCGGGAGGAGACCCAGTACTTC.